Following are 17 T cell receptor beta chains from one sample sequenced in a study of CD8 T cells in ankylosing spondylitis. Whole-study findings and limits: Seemingly characteristic of ankylosing spondylitis blood was a TCR beta motif consisting of about 8 highly homologous variants.

TCRdb reprocessed the 5' RACE reads via MiXCR and lists one record per CDR3 protein. The sample contains fewer than 750,000 distinct CDR3 sequences, around 20% of which appear only once. These receptors' antigens are unknown. The sample consisted of blood, either unsorted or a sorted T cell fraction (not recorded which). The receptor source for this set is a male donor with ankylosing spondylitis.

V usage is TRBV6-2 or TRBV6-3 and J usage is TRBJ2-3; 11 bases match TRBD1. Trimming cost V 1 base and J 5 bases; bases outside gene matches: 2. This CDR3 is 15 amino acids long. Germline-derived CDR1 and CDR2 are MNHEY and SVGEGT. CDR3 in DNA: TGTGCCAGCAGTTACTTGGGGACAGGGGGAGATACGCAGTATTTT. This translates into CASSYLGTGGDTQYF.

This chain links TRBV19 with TRBJ1-2; D unclear. CDR3 length: 13 amino acids. The germline V and J ends were trimmed by 7 bases and 0 bases, with 9 bases remaining between them. The V gene's germline CDR1 is LNHDA and CDR2 SQIVND (reference sequence). The CDR3 reads CASTTVANYGYTF. The CDR3 DNA reads TGTGCCAGTACGACCGTGGCTAACTATGGCTACACCTTC.

This chain uses TRBV28 with TRBJ2-7; D possibly corresponds to TRBD1 (5 bases). There are 14 residues in the CDR3. V was clipped by 11 bases and J by 0 bases, with 17 bases between them. Germline CDR1 reads MDHEN; CDR2 reads SYDVKM. This CDR3 reads CASRPRGSSYEQYF. The CDR3 DNA reads as TGTGCCTCCCGACCAAGGGGCAGCTCCTACGAGCAGTACTTC.

This chain connects TRBV27 to TRBJ2-1, with D unclear. Germline V lookup: CDR1 MNHEY, CDR2 SMNVEV (reference sequence). CDR3 length: 15 residues. V lost 1 base and J 3 bases, leaving 10 bases between the germline ends. The CDR3 spells CASSLWADIYNEQFF. In nucleotides, the CDR3 is TGTGCCAGCAGTTTATGGGCGGATATCTACAATGAGCAGTTCTTC.

This clonotype turned up a few times. V and J are TRBV10-1 and TRBJ1-1, with a possible D match to TRBD1 (5 bases). The germline V and J ends were trimmed by 0 bases and 1 base, with 12 bases remaining between them. CDR1 and CDR2 from the germline V gene are WNHNN and SYGVQD (reference sequence). The CDR3 covers 16 residues. The CDR3 region has the DNA TGCGCCAGCAGTGAGTCGGGGCAGATACCGAACACTGAAGCTTTCTTT. Translating it yields CASSESGQIPNTEAFF.

The chain joins TRBV15 to TRBJ2-7, with a tentative D call TRBD1 (5 bases). Germline V CDR1 and CDR2: LNHNV, YYDKDF (reference sequence). The CDR3 runs 15 residues. V gave up 1 base and J gave up 5 bases, with 15 bases separating them. CDR3 region: CATSRGAFQGNEQYF. In nucleotides, the CDR3 is TGTGCCACCAGCAGAGGGGCCTTCCAGGGAAACGAGCAGTACTTC.

This clonotype was recorded only once. The chain joins TRBV27 to TRBJ2-4; D remains unclear. V lost 8 bases, J lost 1 base, and 9 bases lay in between. The CDR3 has 13 residues. CDR1 MNHEY and CDR2 SMNVEV come from the germline V gene (reference sequence). The CDR3 DNA is TGTGCCAGCGGGGTCTCCGCCAAAAACATTCAGTACTTC. Amino acids: CASGVSAKNIQYF.

The V gene is TRBV7-9, the J gene TRBJ2-1; TRBD2 is a possible D gene (6 bases). Trimming removed 4 bases from V and 9 bases from J, with 10 bases in between. Germline values: CDR1 SEHNR, CDR2 FQNEAQ (reference sequence). The CDR3 runs to 12 residues. The CDR3: CASSSGVVEQFF. DNA of the CDR3: TGTGCCAGCAGCTCGGGGGTTGTTGAGCAGTTCTTC.

J is TRBJ1-2 and V is TRBV7-9; D not certain. This CDR3 is built from 15 residues. Trimming removed 5 bases at V and 1 base at J, with 14 bases between. CDR1 and CDR2 from the germline V gene are SEHNR and FQNEAQ (reference sequence). The CDR3 region has the DNA TGTGCCAGCAGCCCACCCGACGGGGTTAACTATGGCTACACCTTC. Protein sequence: CASSPPDGVNYGYTF.

This clonotype was observed a handful of times. The gene calls are TRBV9 and TRBJ1-1; weak D call: TRBD1 (5 bases). The V gene lost 3 bases and the J gene lost 6 bases, with 9 bases spanning the gap. This CDR3 is built from 12 residues. Per the germline V gene, CDR1 is SGDLS and CDR2 is YYNGEE. CDR3 sequence reads: CASSADSPEAFF. Written as DNA, the CDR3 is TGTGCCAGCAGCGCAGACAGTCCTGAAGCTTTCTTT.

J is TRBJ2-1 and V is TRBV7-3; D gene ambiguous. V was clipped by 5 bases and J by 8 bases, with 13 bases between them. The CDR3 has 13 amino acids. Germline V gene lookup returns CDR1 SGHTA and CDR2 FQGTGA. The CDR3 is CASSLRPRDEQFF. CDR3 nucleotides: TGTGCCAGCAGCCTCCGACCAAGGGATGAGCAGTTCTTC.

This clonotype was seen at least ten times. V and J are TRBV7-8 and TRBJ2-2, with TRBD2 identical over 11 bases. There are 17 residues in the CDR3. With V trimmed by 1 base and J by 7 bases, 8 bases remained unmatched. Germline lookup yields CDR1 SGHVS and CDR2 FQNEAQ. The DNA of the CDR3 is TGTGCCAGCAGCTTAGGAGTAGCGGGGGGGATCGACGGGGAGCTGTTTTTT. The encoded protein is CASSLGVAGGIDGELFF.

This clonotype was picked up a small number of times. J is TRBJ2-2 and V is TRBV11-2; 13 positions agree with TRBD2. The CDR3 spans 17 residues. In germline, CDR1 is SGHAT, CDR2 FQNNGV. V lost 1 base to trimming and J lost 6 bases; unmatched junction nucleotides: 5. CDR3 bases: TGTGCCAGCAGCTTAGCCCCGGGACTAGCGGGATCCGGGGAGCTGTTTTTT. It specifies CASSLAPGLAGSGELFF.

This clonotype was seen only a few times. J is TRBJ2-5 and V is TRBV7-8; 7 bases match TRBD2. The junction had 9 bases not matched to a gene; V was cut back by 3 bases and J by 5 bases. The CDR3 contains 15 residues. Germline CDR1 SGHVS, CDR2 FQNEAQ. Here the CDR3 DNA reads TGTGCCAGCAGCTTGCTTAATAGGGGAGGGGAGACCCAGTACTTC. Its protein product is CASSLLNRGGETQYF.

There are a few counts of this clonotype. This sequence joins TRBV7-3 and TRBJ2-6; a weak D match, TRBD1 (6 bases). V was cut by 1 base and J by 12 bases, with 10 bases left in between. The V gene's germline CDR1 is SGHTA and CDR2 FQGTGA. The CDR3 covers 13 residues. CDR3 sequence (DNA): TGTGCCAGCAGCTTAATCCCGGACAGCGTCCTGACTTTC. Amino acid sequence: CASSLIPDSVLTF. The full variable domain, in which reference TRBV7-3 and TRBJ2-6 provide the parts outside the CDR3, is GAGVSQTPSNKVTEKGKYVELRCDPISGHTALYWYRQSLGQGPEFLIYFQGTGAADDSGLPNDRFFAVRPEGSVSTLKIQRTERGDSAVYLCASSLIPDSVLTFGAGSRLTVL.

This clonotype showed up just a few times. The chain uses TRBV7-8 and TRBJ2-5; 8 bases are a match to TRBD2. The germline CDR1 and CDR2 sequences are SGHVS and FQNEAQ. CDR3 length equals 16 residues. Trimming removed 0 bases from V and 3 bases from J; junction bases left unmatched: 6. The CDR3 DNA is TGTGCCAGCAGCTTAGCGGGGGTTAGCGGGGAAGAGACCCAGTACTTC. This translates into CASSLAGVSGEETQYF.

V and J are TRBV7-9 and TRBJ2-7; D gene unclear. Germline loops: CDR1 SEHNR, CDR2 FQNEAQ (reference sequence). Trimming took off 6 bases at V and 6 bases at J, with 9 bases between the two ends. The CDR3 length is 11 residues. The CDR3 sequence: CASSHGFEQYF. CDR3 sequence (DNA): TGTGCCAGCAGTCACGGGTTCGAGCAGTACTTC.